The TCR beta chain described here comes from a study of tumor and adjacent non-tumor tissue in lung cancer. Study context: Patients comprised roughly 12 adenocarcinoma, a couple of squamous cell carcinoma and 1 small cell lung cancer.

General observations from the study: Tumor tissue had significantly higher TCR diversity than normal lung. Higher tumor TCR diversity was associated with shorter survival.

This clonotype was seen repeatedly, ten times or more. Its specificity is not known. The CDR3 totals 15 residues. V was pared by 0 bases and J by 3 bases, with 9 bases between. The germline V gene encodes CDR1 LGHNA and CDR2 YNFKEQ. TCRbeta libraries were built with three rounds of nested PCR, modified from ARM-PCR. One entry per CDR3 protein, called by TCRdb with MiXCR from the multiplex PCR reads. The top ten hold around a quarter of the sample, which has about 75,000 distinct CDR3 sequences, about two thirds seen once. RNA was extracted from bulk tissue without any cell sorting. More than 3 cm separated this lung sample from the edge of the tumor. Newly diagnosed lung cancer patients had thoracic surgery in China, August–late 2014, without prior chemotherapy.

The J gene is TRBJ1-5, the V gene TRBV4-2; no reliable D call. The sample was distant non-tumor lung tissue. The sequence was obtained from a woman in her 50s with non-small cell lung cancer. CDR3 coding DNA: TGTGCCAGCAGCCAAGAAGCAGCAGACAATCAGCCCCAGCATTTT. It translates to CASSQEAADNQPQHF.